This T cell receptor beta chain was captured by sequencing in a study of spatial heterogeneity in lung cancer. A single record per CDR3 protein comes from TCRdb applying MiXCR to the 5' RACE reads. The sample yields 5,400 or so distinct CDR3 sequences, approximately 24% seen once. This clonotype is medium-sized (0.01 to 0.1%) within its sample. This CDR3 comprises 11 residues. In germline, CDR1 is SGHAT, CDR2 FQNNGV. V was shortened by 5 bases and J by 9 bases, with 8 bases between the two germline ends. Documented time point: sample taken at primary tumor resection. Whole RNA, which was extracted from tumor, nontumor lung tissue or frozen PBMC, was sequenced without any cell sorting.

The receptor's source is a male donor with early-stage non-small cell lung cancer. This chain joins TRBV11-2 and TRBJ1-5; D is unresolved. The source material was PBMCs, sampled at surgery. As DNA, the CDR3 is TGTGCCAGCAGCCACGAGGGGCCCCAGCATTTT. It is translated as CASSHEGPQHF.